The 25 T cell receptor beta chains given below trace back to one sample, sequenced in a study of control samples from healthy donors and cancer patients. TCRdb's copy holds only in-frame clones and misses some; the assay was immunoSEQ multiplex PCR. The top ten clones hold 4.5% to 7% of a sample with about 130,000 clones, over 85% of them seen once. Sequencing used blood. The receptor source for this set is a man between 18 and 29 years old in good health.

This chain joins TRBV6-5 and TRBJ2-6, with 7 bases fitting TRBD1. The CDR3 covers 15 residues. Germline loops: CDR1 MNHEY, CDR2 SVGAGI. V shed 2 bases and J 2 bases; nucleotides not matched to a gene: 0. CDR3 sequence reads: CASSYQGAGANVLTF. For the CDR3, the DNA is TGTGCCAGCAGTTACCAGGGGGCTGGGGCCAACGTCCTGACTTTC.

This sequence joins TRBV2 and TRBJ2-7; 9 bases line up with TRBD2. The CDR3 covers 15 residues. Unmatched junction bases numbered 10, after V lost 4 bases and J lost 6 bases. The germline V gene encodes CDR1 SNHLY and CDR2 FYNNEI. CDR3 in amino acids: CASSVALAGESEQYF. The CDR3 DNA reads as TGTGCCAGCAGTGTTGCATTAGCGGGGGAATCCGAGCAGTACTTC.

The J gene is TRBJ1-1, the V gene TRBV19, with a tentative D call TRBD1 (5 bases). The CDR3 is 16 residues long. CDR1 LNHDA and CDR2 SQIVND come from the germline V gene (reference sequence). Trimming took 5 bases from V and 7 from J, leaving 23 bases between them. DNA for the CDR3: TGTGCCAGTAGTTCGGGGGTGGACTGGACCTCGAATGAAGCTTTCTTT. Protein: CASSSGVDWTSNEAFF. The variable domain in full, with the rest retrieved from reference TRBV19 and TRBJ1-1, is DGGITQSPKYLFRKEGQNVTLSCEQNLNHDAMYWYRQDPGQGLRLIYYSQIVNDFQKGDIAEGYSVSREKKESFPLTVTSAQKNPTAFYLCASSSGVDWTSNEAFFGQGTRLTVV.

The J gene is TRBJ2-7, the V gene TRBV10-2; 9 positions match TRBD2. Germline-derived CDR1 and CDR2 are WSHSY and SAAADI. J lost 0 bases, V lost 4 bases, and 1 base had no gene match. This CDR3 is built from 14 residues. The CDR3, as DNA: TGCGCCAGCAGTGGTAGCGGGAGCTCCTACGAGCAGTACTTC. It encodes CASSGSGSSYEQYF.

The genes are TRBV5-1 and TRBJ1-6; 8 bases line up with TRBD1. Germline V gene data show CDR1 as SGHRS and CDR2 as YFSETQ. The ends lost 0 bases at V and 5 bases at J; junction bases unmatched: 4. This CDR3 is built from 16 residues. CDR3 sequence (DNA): TGCGCCAGCAGCTTGGTGGCAGGGGGCAATAATTCACCCCTCCACTTT. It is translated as CASSLVAGGNNSPLHF.

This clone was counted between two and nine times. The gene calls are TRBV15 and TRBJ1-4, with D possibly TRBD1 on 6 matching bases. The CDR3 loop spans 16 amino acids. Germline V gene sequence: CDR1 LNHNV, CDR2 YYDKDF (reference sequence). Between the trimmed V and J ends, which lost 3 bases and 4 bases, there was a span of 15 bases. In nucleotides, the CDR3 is TGTGCCACCAGCAGCCAACAGGGTACCGGTAATGAAAAACTGTTTTTT. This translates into CATSSQQGTGNEKLFF. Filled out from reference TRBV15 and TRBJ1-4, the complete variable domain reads DAMVIQNPRYQVTQFGKPVTLSCSQTLNHNVMYWYQQKSSQAPKLLFHYYDKDFNNEADTPDNFQSRRPNTSFCFLDIRSPGLGDTAMYLCATSSQQGTGNEKLFFGSGTQLSVL.

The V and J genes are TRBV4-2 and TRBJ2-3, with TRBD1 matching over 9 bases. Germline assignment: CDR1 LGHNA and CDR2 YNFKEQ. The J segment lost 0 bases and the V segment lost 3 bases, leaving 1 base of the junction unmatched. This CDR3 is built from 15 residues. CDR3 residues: CASSQGQGSTDTQYF. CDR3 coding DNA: TGTGCCAGCAGCCAGGGACAGGGAAGCACAGATACGCAGTATTTT.

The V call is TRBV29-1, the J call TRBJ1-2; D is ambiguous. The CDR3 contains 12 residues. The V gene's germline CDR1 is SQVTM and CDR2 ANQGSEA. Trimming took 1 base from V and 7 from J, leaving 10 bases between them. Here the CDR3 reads CSVEGSSGGYTF. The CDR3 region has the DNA TGCAGCGTTGAAGGGTCTTCGGGTGGCTACACCTTC.

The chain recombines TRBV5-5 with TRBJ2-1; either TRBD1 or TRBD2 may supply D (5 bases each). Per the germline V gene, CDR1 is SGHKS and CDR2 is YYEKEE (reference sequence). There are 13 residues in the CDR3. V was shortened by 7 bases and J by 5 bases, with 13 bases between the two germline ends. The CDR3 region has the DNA TGTGCCAGCGGGACGTGGCGGCACAATGAGCAGTTCTTC. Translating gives CASGTWRHNEQFF.

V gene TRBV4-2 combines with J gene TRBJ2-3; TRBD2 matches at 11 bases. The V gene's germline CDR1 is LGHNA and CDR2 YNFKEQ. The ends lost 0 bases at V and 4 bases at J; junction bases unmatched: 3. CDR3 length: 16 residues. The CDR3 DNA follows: TGTGCCAGCAGCCAAGAGAAGGGACTAGCGGCAGATACGCAGTATTTT. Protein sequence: CASSQEKGLAADTQYF.

The DNA of the CDR3 is TGTGCCAGCAGCTGGACAGGGGATAAAGCTTTCTTT. This codes for CASSWTGDKAFF. The rearrangement joins TRBV5-6 to TRBJ1-1, with TRBD1 matching over 9 bases. CDR1 and CDR2 from the germline V gene are SGHDT and YYEEEE. V trimming: 3 bases; J trimming: 9 bases; junction bases outside the gene matches: 3. The CDR3 is 12 residues long. The whole variable domain, remainder taken from reference TRBV5-6 and TRBJ1-1, is DAGVTQSPTHLIKTRGQQVTLRCSPKSGHDTVSWYQQALGQGPQFIFQYYEEEERQRGNFPDRFSGHQFPNYSSELNVNALLLGDSALYLCASSWTGDKAFFGQGTRLTVV.

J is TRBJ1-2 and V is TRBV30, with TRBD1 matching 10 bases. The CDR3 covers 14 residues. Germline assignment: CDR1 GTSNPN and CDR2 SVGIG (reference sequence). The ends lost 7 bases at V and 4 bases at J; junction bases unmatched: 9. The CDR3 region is CAFGQGDSLYGYTF. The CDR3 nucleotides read TGTGCCTTTGGACAGGGGGACTCACTCTATGGCTACACCTTC. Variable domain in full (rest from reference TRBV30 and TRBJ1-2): SQTIHQWPATLVQPVGSPLSLECTVEGTSNPNLYWYRQAAGRGLQLLFYSVGIGQISSEVPQNLSASRPQDRQFILSSKKLLLSDSGFYLCAFGQGDSLYGYTFGSGTRLTVV.

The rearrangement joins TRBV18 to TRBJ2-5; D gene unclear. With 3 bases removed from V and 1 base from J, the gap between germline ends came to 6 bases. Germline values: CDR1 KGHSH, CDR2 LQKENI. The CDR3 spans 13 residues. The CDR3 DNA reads TGTGCCAGCTCACCTGCCTCCCAAGAGACCCAGTACTTC. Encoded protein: CASSPASQETQYF.

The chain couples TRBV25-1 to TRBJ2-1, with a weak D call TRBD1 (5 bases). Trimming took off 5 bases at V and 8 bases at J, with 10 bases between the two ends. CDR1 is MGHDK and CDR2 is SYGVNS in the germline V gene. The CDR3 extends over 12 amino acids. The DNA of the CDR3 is TGTGCCAGCAGTCGCAGGGTAGATGAGCAGTTCTTC. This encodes CASSRRVDEQFF.

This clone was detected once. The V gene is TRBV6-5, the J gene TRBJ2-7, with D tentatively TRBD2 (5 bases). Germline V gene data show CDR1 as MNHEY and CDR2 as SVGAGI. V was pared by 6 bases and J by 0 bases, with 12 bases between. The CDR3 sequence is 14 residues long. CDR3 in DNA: TGTGCCAGCAGAAGGCGGGTAAGCTCCTACGAGCAGTACTTC. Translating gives CASRRRVSSYEQYF.

The CDR3 nucleotides read TGTGCCAGCAGTGAAGCAGCGGGGGGGCCAGAGACCCAGTACTTC. Encoded protein: CASSEAAGGPETQYF. J is TRBJ2-5 and V is TRBV6-1; 10 positions match TRBD2. Germline lookup yields CDR1 MNHNS and CDR2 SASEGT. There are 15 residues in the CDR3. V lost 0 bases and J lost 4; bases outside the gene matches: 2.

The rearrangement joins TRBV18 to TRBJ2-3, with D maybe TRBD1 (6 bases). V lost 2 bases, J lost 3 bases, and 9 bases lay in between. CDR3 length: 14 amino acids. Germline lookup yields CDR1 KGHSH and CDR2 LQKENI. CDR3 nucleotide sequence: TGTGCCAGCTCACCAGGGGGCCTAACAGATACGCAGTATTTT. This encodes CASSPGGLTDTQYF.

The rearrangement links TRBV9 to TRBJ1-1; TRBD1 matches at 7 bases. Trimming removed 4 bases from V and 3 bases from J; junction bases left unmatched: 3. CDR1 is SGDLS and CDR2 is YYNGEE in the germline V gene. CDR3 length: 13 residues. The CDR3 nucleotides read TGTGCCAGCAGCTCTGACAGGGACACTGAAGCTTTCTTT. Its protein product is CASSSDRDTEAFF.

The CDR3 sequence is CASRTGAITNEKLFF. Written as DNA, the CDR3 is TGTGCCAGCAGAACAGGGGCGATTACTAATGAAAAACTGTTTTTT. The rearrangement joins TRBV6-5 to TRBJ1-4, with 7 bases identical to TRBD1. The J segment lost 2 bases and the V segment lost 6 bases, leaving 6 bases of the junction unmatched. Germline V lookup: CDR1 MNHEY, CDR2 SVGAGI. The CDR3 loop spans 15 amino acids.

CDR3 DNA sequence: TGTGCCAGCAGTGTGAGGGTCACTGAAGCTTTCTTT. Translating gives CASSVRVTEAFF. The chain employs TRBV2 and TRBJ1-1; D gene unclear. V lost 4 bases, J lost 4 bases, and 7 bases lay in between. From germline, CDR1 is SNHLY and CDR2 FYNNEI. The CDR3 is 12 residues long.

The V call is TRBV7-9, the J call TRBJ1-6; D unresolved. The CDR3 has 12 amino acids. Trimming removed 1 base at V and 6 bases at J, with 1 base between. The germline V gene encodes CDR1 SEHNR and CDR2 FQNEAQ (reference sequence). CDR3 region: CASSLVNSPLHF. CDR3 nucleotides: TGTGCCAGCAGCTTAGTTAATTCACCCCTCCACTTT.

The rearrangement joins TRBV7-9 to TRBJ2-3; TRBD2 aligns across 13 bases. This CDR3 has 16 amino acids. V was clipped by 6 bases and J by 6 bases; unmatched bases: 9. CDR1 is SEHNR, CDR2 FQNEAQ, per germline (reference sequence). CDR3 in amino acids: CASSRTSGGALDTQYF. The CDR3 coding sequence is TGTGCCAGCAGTCGTACTAGCGGGGGGGCCTTGGATACGCAGTATTTT.

This chain's CDR3 is CASSLAKDSPGELFF. CDR3 sequence (DNA): TGCGCCAGCAGCTTGGCCAAGGACAGCCCCGGGGAGCTGTTTTTT. The chain is built from TRBV5-1 and TRBJ2-2, with D possibly matching TRBD1 (6 bases). Trimming took 0 bases from V and 6 from J, leaving 12 bases between them. The CDR3 totals 15 residues. Germline values: CDR1 SGHRS, CDR2 YFSETQ. The complete variable domain, with remaining parts taken from reference TRBV5-1 and TRBJ2-2, reads KAGVTQTPRYLIKTRGQQVTLSCSPISGHRSVSWYQQTPGQGLQFLFEYFSETQRNKGNFPGRFSGRQFSNSRSEMNVSTLELGDSALYLCASSLAKDSPGELFFGEGSRLTVL.

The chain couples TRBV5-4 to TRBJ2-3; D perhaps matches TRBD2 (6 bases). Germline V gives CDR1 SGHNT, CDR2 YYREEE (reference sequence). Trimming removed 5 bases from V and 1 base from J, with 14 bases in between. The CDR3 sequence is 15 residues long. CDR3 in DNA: TGTGCCAGCAGTCGGCCAGGGACTCGCACAGATACGCAGTATTTT. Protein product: CASSRPGTRTDTQYF.

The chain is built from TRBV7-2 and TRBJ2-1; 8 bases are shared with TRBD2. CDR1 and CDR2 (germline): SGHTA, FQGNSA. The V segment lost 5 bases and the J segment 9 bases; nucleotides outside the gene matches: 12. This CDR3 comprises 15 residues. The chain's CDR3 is CASSPGGPLGSEQFF. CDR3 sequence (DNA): TGTGCCAGCAGCCCGGGGGGGCCATTGGGCAGTGAGCAGTTCTTC.